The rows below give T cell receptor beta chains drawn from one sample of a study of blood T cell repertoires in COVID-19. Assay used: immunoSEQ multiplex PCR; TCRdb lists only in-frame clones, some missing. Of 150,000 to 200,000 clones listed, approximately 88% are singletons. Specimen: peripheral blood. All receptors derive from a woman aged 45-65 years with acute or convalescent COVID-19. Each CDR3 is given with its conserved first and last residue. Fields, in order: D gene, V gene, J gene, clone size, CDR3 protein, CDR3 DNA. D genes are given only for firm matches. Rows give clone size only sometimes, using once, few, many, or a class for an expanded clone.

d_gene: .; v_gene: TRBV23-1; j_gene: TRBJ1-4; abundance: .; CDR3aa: CASSQSAPNEKLFF; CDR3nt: TGCGCCAGCAGTCAATCTGCGCCCAATGAAAAACTGTTTTTT
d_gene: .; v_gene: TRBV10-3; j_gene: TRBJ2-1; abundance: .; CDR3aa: CAISDMGDYEQFF; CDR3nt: TGTGCCATCAGTGACATGGGGGACTATGAGCAGTTCTTC
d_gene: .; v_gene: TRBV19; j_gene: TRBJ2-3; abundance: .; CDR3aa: CASSILGGADTQYF; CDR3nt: TGTGCCAGTAGTATTTTGGGGGGAGCGGATACGCAGTATTTT
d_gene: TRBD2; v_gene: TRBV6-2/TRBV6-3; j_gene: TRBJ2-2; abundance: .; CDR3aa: CASSYSKSREGGTGELFF; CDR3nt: TGTGCCAGCAGTTACTCGAAATCGCGGGAGGGTGGCACCGGGGAGCTGTTTTTT
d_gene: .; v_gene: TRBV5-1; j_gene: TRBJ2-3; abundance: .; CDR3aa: CASSLWDSDTQYF; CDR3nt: TGCGCCAGCAGCTTGTGGGACTCAGATACGCAGTATTTT
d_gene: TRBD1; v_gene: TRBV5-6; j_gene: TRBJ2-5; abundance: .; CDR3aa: CASSLAPDRATETQYF; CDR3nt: TGTGCCAGCAGCTTGGCCCCGGACAGGGCCACGGAGACCCAGTACTTC
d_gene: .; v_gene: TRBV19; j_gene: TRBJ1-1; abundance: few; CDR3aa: CASTPWGGDTEAFF; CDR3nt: TGTGCCAGTACCCCTTGGGGGGGGGACACTGAAGCTTTCTTT
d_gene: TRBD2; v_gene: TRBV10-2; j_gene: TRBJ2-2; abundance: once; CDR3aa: CATQSGDAGELFF; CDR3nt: TGCGCCACTCAAAGCGGGGACGCCGGGGAGCTGTTTTTT
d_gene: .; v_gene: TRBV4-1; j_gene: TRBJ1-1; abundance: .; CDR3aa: CASSHLGGPNTEAFF; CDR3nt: TGCGCCAGCAGCCATCTCGGAGGACCGAACACTGAAGCTTTCTTT
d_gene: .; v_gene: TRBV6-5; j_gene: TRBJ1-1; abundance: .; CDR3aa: CASSYSIGGGGTEAFF; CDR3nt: TGTGCCAGCAGTTACTCGATTGGGGGGGGAGGAACTGAAGCTTTCTTT
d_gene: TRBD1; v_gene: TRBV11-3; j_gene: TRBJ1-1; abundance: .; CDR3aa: CASSLVLQGLNTEAFF; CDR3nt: TGTGCCAGCAGCTTAGTTCTACAGGGGTTGAACACTGAAGCTTTCTTT
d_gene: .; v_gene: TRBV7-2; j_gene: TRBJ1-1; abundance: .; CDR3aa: CASSQGHSNTEAFF; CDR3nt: TGTGCCAGCAGCCAGGGACACTCGAACACTGAAGCTTTCTTT
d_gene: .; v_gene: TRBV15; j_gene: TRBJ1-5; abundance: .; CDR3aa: CATSSRRDSNQPQHF; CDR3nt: TGTGCCACCAGCAGCCGCAGGGATAGCAATCAGCCCCAGCATTTT
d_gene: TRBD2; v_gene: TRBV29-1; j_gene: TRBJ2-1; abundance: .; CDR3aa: CSVAPSGGPNNEQFF; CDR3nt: TGCAGCGTGGCCCCTAGCGGGGGGCCCAACAATGAGCAGTTCTTC
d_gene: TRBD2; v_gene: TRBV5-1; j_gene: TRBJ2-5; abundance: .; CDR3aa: CASTVGGQETQYF; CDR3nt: TGCGCCAGCACCGTCGGGGGGCAAGAGACCCAGTACTTC
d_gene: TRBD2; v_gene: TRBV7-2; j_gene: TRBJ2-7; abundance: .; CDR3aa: CASSPGLAAYEQYF; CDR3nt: TGTGCCAGCAGCCCGGGACTAGCGGCCTACGAGCAGTACTTC
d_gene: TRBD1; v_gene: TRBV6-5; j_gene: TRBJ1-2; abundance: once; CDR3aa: CAALRGAIGDYGYTF; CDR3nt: TGTGCCGCCCTCAGGGGGGCTATCGGGGATTATGGCTACACCTTC
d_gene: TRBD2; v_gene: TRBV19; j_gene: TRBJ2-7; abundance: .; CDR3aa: CASRAGVVDEQYF; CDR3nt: TGTGCCAGTAGAGCGGGGGTGGTCGACGAGCAGTACTTC